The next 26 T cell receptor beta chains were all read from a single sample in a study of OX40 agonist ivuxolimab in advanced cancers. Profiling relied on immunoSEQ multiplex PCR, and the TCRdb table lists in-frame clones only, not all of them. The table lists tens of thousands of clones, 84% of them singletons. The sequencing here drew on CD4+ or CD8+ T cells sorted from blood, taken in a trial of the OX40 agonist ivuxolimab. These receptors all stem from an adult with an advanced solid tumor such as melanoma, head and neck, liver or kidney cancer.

CDR3 in amino acids: CASSLRPLSPLHF. The CDR3 DNA is TGTGCCAGCAGCTTGAGGCCACTTTCACCCCTCCACTTT. The gene calls are TRBV5-6 and TRBJ1-6; D uncertain. V gave up 1 base and J gave up 9 bases, with 8 bases separating them. The CDR3 totals 13 residues. CDR1 and CDR2 (germline): SGHDT, YYEEEE.

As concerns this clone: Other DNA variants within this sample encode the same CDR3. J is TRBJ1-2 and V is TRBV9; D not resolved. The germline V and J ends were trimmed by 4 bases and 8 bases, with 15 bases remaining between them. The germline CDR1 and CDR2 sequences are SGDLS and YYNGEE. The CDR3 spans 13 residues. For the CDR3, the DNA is TGTGCCAGCAGCCAAGGCCGAGATGTGGGCTACACCTTC. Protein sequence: CASSQGRDVGYTF.

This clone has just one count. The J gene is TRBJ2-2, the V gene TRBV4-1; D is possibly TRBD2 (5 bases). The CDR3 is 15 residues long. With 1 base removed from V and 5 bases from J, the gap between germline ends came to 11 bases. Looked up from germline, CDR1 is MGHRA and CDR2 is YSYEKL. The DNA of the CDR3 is TGCGCCAGCAGCCAAGGGCTCCGGGGTACCGGGGAGCTGTTTTTT. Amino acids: CASSQGLRGTGELFF.

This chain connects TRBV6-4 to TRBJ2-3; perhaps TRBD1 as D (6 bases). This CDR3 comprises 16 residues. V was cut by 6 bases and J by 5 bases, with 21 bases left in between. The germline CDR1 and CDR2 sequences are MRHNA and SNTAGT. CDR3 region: CASSRVGAGAGDTQYF. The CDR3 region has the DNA TGTGCCAGCAGCAGAGTCGGGGCAGGGGCCGGAGATACGCAGTATTTT.

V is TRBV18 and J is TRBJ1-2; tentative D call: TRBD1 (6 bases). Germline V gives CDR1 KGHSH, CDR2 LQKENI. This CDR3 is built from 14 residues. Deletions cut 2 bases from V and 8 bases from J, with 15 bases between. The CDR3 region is CASSPTTGYDGYTF. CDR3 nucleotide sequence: TGTGCCAGCTCACCAACCACAGGGTACGACGGCTACACCTTC.

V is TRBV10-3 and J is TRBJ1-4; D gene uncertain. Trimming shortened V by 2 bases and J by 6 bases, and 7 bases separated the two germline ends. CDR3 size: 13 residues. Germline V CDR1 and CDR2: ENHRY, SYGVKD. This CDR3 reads CAISEVTHEKLFF. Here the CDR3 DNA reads TGTGCCATCAGTGAGGTCACACATGAAAAACTGTTTTTT.

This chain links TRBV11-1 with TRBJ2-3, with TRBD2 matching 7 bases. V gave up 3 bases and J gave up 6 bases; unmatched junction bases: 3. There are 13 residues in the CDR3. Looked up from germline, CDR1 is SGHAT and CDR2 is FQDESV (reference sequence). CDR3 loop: CASSLAGVDTQYF. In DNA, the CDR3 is TGTGCCAGCAGCTTGGCGGGAGTGGATACGCAGTATTTT.

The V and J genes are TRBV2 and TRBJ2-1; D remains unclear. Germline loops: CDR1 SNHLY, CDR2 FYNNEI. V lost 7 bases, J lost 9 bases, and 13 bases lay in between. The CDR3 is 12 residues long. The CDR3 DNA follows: TGTGCCAGCACCCAGCCTAGTTCTGAGCAGTTCTTC. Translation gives CASTQPSSEQFF.

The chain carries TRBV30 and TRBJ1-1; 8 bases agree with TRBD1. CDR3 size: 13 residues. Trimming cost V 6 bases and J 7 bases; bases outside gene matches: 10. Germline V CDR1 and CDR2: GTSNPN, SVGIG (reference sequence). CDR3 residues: CACRDRMFGEAFF. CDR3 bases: TGTGCCTGCCGGGACAGGATGTTTGGTGAAGCTTTCTTT.

CDR3 in amino acids: CSVEPRRTGAGNTIYF. CDR3 in DNA: TGCAGCGTTGAACCGCGTAGAACAGGGGCTGGAAACACCATATATTTT. The chain employs TRBV29-1 and TRBJ1-3, with 7 nucleotides matching TRBD1. The CDR3 sequence is 16 residues long. Germline CDR1 is SQVTM and CDR2 is ANQGSEA. Losses at the gene ends were 2 bases for V and 2 bases for J; bases not matched to a gene: 9. Based on the CDR3 plus reference TRBV29-1 and TRBJ1-3, the full variable domain is SAVISQKPSRDICQRGTSLTIQCQVDSQVTMMFWYRQQPGQSLTLIATANQGSEATYESGFVIDKFPISRPNLTFSTLTVSNMSPEDSSIYLCSVEPRRTGAGNTIYFGEGSWLTVV.

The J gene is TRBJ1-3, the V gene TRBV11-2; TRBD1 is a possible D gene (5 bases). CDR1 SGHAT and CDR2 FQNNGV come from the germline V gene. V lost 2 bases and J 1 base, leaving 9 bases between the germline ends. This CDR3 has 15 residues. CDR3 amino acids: CASSLSQGSGNTIYF. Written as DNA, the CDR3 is TGTGCCAGCAGCTTATCTCAGGGATCTGGAAACACCATATATTTT. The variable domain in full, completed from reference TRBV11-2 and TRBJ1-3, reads EAGVAQSPRYKIIEKRQSVAFWCNPISGHATLYWYQQILGQGPKLLIQFQNNGVVDDSQLPKDRFSAERLKGVDSTLKIQPAKLEDSAVYLCASSLSQGSGNTIYFGEGSWLTVV.

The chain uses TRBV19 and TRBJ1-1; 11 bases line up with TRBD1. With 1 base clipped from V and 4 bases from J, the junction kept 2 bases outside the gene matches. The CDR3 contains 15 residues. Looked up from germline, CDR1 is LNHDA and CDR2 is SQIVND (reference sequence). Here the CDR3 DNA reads TGTGCCAGTAGTATAGGGGGGACAGGGGGCACTGAAGCTTTCTTT. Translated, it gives CASSIGGTGGTEAFF.

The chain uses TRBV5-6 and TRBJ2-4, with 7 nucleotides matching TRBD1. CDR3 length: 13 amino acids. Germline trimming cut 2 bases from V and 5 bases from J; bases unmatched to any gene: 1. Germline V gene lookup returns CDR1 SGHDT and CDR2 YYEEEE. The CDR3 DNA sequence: TGTGCCAGCAGCTTCGGGACAGAAAACATTCAGTACTTC. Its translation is CASSFGTENIQYF.

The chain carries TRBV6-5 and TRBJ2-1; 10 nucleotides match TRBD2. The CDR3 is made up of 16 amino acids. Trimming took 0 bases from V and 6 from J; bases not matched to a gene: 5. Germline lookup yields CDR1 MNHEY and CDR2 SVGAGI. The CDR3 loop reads CASSYSHWTSGNEQFF. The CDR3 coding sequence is TGTGCCAGCAGTTACTCCCACTGGACTAGCGGCAATGAGCAGTTCTTC.

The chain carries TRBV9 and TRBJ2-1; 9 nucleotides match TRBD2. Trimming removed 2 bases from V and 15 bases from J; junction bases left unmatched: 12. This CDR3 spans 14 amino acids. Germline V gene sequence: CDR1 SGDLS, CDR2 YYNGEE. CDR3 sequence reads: CASSVKQGLAGAFF. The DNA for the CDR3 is TGTGCCAGCAGCGTTAAACAGGGTTTAGCGGGAGCGTTCTTC.

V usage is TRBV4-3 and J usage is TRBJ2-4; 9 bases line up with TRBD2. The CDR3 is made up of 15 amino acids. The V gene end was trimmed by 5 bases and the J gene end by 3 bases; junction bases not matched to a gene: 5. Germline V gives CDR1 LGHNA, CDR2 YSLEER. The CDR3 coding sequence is TGCGCCAGCAGCTCGCTGCGGGGGGGCAAAAACATTCAGTACTTC. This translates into CASSSLRGGKNIQYF.

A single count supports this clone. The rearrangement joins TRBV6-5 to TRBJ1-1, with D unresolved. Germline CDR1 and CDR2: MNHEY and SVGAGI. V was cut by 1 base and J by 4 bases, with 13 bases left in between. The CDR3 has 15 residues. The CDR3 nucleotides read TGTGCCAGCAGTTACTGGGCCGAAGGCCTCACTGAAGCTTTCTTT. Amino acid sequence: CASSYWAEGLTEAFF.

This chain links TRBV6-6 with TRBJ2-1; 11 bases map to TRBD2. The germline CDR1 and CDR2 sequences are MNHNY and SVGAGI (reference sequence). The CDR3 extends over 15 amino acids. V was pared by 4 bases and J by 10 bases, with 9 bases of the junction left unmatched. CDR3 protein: CASSSHSGRAGEQFF. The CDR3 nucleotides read TGTGCCAGCAGTTCCCATAGCGGGAGGGCCGGGGAGCAGTTCTTC.

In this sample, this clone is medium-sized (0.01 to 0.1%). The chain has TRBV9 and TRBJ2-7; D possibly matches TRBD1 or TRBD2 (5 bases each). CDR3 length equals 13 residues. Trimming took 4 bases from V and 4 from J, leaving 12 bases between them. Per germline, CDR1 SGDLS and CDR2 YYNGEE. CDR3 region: CASSPWWGYEQYF. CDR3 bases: TGTGCCAGCAGCCCATGGTGGGGGTACGAGCAGTACTTC.

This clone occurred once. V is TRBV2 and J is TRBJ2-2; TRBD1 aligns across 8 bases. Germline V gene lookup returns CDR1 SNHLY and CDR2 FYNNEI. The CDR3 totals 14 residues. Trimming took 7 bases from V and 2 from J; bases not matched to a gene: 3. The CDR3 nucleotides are TGTGCCAGCAAGGACAGGGTCAACACCGGGGAGCTGTTTTTT. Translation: CASKDRVNTGELFF.

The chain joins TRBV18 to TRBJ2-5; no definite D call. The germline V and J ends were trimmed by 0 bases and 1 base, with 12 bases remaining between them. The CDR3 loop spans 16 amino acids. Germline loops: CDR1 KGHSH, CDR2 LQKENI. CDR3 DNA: TGTGCCAGCTCACCACCAGGAAGTGTCCTCCAAGAGACCCAGTACTTC. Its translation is CASSPPGSVLQETQYF.

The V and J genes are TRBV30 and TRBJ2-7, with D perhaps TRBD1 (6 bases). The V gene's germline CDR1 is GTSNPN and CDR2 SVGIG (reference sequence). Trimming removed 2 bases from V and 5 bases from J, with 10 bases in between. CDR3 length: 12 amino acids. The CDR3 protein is CAWSKQGHEQYF. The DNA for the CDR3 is TGTGCCTGGAGTAAGCAGGGGCACGAGCAGTACTTC.

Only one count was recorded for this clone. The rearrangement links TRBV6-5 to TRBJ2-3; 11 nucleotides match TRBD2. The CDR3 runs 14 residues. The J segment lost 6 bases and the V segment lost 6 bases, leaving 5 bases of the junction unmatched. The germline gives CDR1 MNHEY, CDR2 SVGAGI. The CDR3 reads CASRPGLAADTQYF. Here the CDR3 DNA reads TGTGCCAGCAGACCGGGACTAGCGGCCGATACGCAGTATTTT.

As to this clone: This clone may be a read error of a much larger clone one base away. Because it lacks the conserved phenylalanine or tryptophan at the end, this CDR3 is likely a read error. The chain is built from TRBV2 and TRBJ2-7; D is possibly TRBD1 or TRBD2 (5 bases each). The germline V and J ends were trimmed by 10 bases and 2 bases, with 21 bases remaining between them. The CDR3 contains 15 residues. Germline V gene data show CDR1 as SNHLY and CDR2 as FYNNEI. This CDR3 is CANSTLRDGTYEQYL. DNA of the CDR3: TGTGCCAACTCCACCCTCCGGGACGGGACCTACGAGCAGTACCTC.

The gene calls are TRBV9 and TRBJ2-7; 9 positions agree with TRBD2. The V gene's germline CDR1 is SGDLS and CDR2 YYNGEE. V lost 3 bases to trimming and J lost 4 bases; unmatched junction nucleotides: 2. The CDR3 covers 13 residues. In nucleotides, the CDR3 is TGTGCCAGCAGCGCTAGCGGGGAGTACGAGCAGTACTTC. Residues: CASSASGEYEQYF.

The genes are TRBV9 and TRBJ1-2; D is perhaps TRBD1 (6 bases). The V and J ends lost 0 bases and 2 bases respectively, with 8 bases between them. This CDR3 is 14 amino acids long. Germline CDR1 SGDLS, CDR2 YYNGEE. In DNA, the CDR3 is TGTGCCAGCAGCGTAGGTCAGGGGAACTATGGCTACACCTTC. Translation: CASSVGQGNYGYTF. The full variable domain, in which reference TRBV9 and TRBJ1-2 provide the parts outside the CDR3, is DSGVTQTPKHLITATGQRVTLRCSPRSGDLSVYWYQQSLDQGLQFLIQYYNGEERAKGNILERFSAQQFPDLHSELNLSSLELGDSALYFCASSVGQGNYGYTFGSGTRLTVV.